The 13 T cell receptor beta chains presented below share a single source sample, sequenced in a study of long-term antiretroviral therapy in people with HIV. Survey-level immunoSEQ v3.0 assays were run. The data were produced by immunoSEQ multiplex PCR, yet TCRdb's version contains in-frame clones alone and is incomplete. The sample includes 21,000 or so clones, roughly 85% of them seen just once. Here the sequenced sample was unsorted PBMCs, taken at the start of antiretroviral therapy. The receptors shown here come from a middle-aged man with HIV.

Turning to this clone: A junction end diverges from the germline sequence, so it may reflect a read error. The rearrangement joins TRBV7-7 to TRBJ2-2, with D possibly being TRBD1 (5 bases). The CDR3 covers 14 residues. From germline, CDR1 is SSHAT and CDR2 FNYEAQ (reference sequence). The CDR3 region has the DNA TGTGCTAGCAGTCCACAGGTGAACACCGGGGAGCTGTTTTTT. It codes for CASSPQVNTGELFF.

The V call is TRBV4-3, the J call TRBJ2-6; tentatively, D is TRBD2 (5 bases). Per the germline V gene, CDR1 is LGHNA and CDR2 is YSLEER. Trimming removed 4 bases from V and 0 bases from J, with 7 bases in between. This CDR3 is 15 amino acids long. In DNA, the CDR3 is TGCGCCAGCAGCCTGGGGAGCTCTGGGGCCAACGTCCTGACTTTC. This codes for CASSLGSSGANVLTF.

V is TRBV5-1 and J is TRBJ1-3, with 7 bases matching TRBD1. Looked up from germline, CDR1 is SGHRS and CDR2 is YFSETQ. V trimming: 1 base; J trimming: 4 bases; junction bases outside the gene matches: 8. CDR3 length: 16 residues. The CDR3 DNA follows: TGCGCCAGCAGCTTGTTGACAGGGACGGGGGGAAACACCATATATTTT. Residues: CASSLLTGTGGNTIYF.

V and J are TRBV10-2 and TRBJ2-2; D remains unclear. CDR1 is WSHSY, CDR2 SAAADI, per germline. The CDR3 sequence is 14 residues long. V lost 8 bases and J lost 8, with 18 bases in between. The CDR3 is CASWATPPQGELFF. CDR3 DNA: TGCGCCAGCTGGGCCACACCACCCCAAGGGGAGCTGTTTTTT.

CDR3 in amino acids: CASSYSGEVGTEAFF. The CDR3, as DNA: TGTGCCAGCAGTTACTCCGGGGAGGTGGGCACTGAAGCTTTCTTT. The V and J genes are TRBV6-5 and TRBJ1-1; no firm D call. Per germline, CDR1 MNHEY and CDR2 SVGAGI. The CDR3 extends over 15 amino acids. The V gene lost 0 bases and the J gene lost 4 bases, with 12 bases spanning the gap.

V gene TRBV18 combines with J gene TRBJ1-5; D gene ambiguous. The CDR3 runs 14 residues. Trimming stripped 5 bases from V and 7 bases from J, with 15 bases between. Germline CDR1 KGHSH, CDR2 LQKENI. The CDR3 DNA sequence: TGTGCCAGCTCATACTTTAGGGAACGACAGCCCCAGCATTTT. Translating it yields CASSYFRERQPQHF.

For this clone: One junction end does not reproduce the germline sequence, and a read error may be involved. This chain uses TRBV29-1 with TRBJ2-2, with 8 bases fitting TRBD2. The CDR3 runs 14 residues. In germline, CDR1 is SQVTM, CDR2 ANQGSEA. The CDR3 region is CSVEGTSYTGELFF. In nucleotides, the CDR3 is TGCAGCGTAGAAGGGACTAGTTACACCGGGGAGCTGTTTTTT.

This sequence joins TRBV30 and TRBJ2-5; the match to TRBD2 covers 12 bases. Germline V CDR1 and CDR2: GTSNPN, SVGIG (reference sequence). Losses at the gene ends were 5 bases for V and 1 base for J; bases not matched to a gene: 5. The CDR3 length is 15 residues. CDR3 loop: CAWASGGVLQETQYF. The CDR3 DNA is TGTGCCTGGGCTAGCGGGGGGGTCCTCCAAGAGACCCAGTACTTC.

This clone was picked up one time. The gene calls are TRBV10-3 and TRBJ2-1; perhaps TRBD2 as D (6 bases). Germline CDR1 is ENHRY and CDR2 is SYGVKD. CDR3 size: 15 residues. V shed 6 bases and J shed 0 bases, with 12 bases lying between them. The CDR3 loop reads CAISGTYSSYNEQFF. Written as DNA, the CDR3 is TGTGCCATCAGCGGGACTTACAGCTCCTACAATGAGCAGTTCTTC.

The V call is TRBV5-4, the J call TRBJ2-5; D perhaps matches TRBD1 (6 bases). The CDR3 sequence is 13 residues long. Between the trimmed V and J ends, which lost 4 bases and 0 bases, there was a span of 7 bases. The germline V gene has CDR1 SGHNT and CDR2 YYREEE (reference sequence). CDR3 loop: CASSGTHQETQYF. In DNA, the CDR3 is TGTGCCAGCAGCGGGACACACCAAGAGACCCAGTACTTC.

The rearrangement links TRBV2 to TRBJ1-4, with 10 bases lining up with TRBD1. The junction had 12 bases not matched to a gene; V was cut back by 10 bases and J by 7 bases. The CDR3 is 15 amino acids. Germline V gives CDR1 SNHLY, CDR2 FYNNEI. CDR3 bases: TGTGCCAACGGACCGACGGGACAGGGGTTTGAAAAACTGTTTTTT. This encodes CANGPTGQGFEKLFF.

The CDR3 loop is CATSLRISSGANVLTF. The CDR3 DNA follows: TGTGCCACCAGCCTCCGAATCTCTTCTGGGGCCAACGTCCTGACTTTC. This chain links TRBV15 with TRBJ2-6; no firm D call. Germline V lookup: CDR1 LNHNV, CDR2 YYDKDF (reference sequence). CDR3 size: 16 residues. V gave up 5 bases and J gave up 1 base, with 12 bases separating them.

This chain joins TRBV14 and TRBJ2-2, with 8 bases fitting TRBD1. The CDR3 is 16 amino acids. CDR1 and CDR2 from the germline V gene are SGHDN and FVKESK. After removal of 1 base from V and 7 bases from J, the junction contained 8 bases not matched to a gene. The CDR3 loop is CASSQVPTGGDGELFF. For the CDR3, the DNA is TGTGCCAGCAGCCAAGTTCCAACAGGGGGTGACGGGGAGCTGTTTTTT. Supplemented by reference TRBV14 and TRBJ2-2, the full variable domain reads EAGVTQFPSHSVIEKGQTVTLRCDPISGHDNLYWYRRVMGKEIKFLLHFVKESKQDESGMPNNRFLAERTGGTYSTLKVQPAELEDSGVYFCASSQVPTGGDGELFFGEGSRLTVL.